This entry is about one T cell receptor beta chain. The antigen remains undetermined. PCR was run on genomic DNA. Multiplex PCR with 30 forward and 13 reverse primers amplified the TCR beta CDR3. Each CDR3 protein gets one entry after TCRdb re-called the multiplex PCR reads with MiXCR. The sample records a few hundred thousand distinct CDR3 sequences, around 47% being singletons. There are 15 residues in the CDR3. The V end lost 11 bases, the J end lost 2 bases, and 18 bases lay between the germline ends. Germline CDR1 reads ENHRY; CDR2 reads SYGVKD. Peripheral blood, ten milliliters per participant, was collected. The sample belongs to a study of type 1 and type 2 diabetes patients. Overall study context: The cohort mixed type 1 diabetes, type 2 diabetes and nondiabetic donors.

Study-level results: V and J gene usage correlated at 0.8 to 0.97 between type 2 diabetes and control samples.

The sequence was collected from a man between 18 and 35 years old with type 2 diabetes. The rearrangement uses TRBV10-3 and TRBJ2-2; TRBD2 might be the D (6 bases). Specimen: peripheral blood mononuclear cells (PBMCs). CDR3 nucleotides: TGTGCCGCCTCTAACGGGGACTTCAACACCGGGGAGCTGTTTTTT. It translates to CAASNGDFNTGELFF.